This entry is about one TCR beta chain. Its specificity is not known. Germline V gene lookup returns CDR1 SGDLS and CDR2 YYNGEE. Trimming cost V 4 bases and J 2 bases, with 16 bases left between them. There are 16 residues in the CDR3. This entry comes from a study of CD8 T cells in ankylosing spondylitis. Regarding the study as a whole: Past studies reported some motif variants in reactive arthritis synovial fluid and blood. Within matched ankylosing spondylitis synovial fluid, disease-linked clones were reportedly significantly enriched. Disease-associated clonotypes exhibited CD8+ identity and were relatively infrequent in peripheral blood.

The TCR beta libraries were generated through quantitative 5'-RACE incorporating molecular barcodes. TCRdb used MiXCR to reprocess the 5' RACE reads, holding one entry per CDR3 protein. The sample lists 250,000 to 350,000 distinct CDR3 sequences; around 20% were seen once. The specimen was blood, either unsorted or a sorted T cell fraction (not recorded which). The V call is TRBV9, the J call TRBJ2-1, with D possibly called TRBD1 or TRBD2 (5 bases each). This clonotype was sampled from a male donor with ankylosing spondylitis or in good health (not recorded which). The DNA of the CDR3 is TGTGCCAGCAGCCCCCTGAGGGGCGACCCCTACAATGAGCAGTTCTTC. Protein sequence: CASSPLRGDPYNEQFF.